This entry describes one T cell receptor beta chain. Its specificity is not known. V lost 2 bases, J lost 0 bases, and 2 bases stayed unmatched. The V gene's germline CDR1 is MNHEY and CDR2 SMNVEV (reference sequence). This CDR3 is built from 15 residues. This specimen comes from a study of T cell responses to AZD1222 COVID-19 vaccine. Measured with immunoSEQ multiplex PCR; TCRdb has only the in-frame clones, and not every one. Of 160,000 or so clones in the sample, roughly nine tenths were seen once. General study findings and limits: There were repertoire samples only from the period after the peak T cell response.

Doses given second, at about 4 or about 12 weeks, were pooled. The V gene is TRBV27, the J gene TRBJ2-3, with 7 positions matching TRBD1. This clonotype was obtained from an adult who received the AZD1222 COVID-19 vaccine. The starting material was peripheral blood, obtained 28 days after the second AZD1222 dose. Here the CDR3 DNA reads TGTGCCAGCAGTTTAAAAGGGGGCAGCACAGATACGCAGTATTTT. Translating it yields CASSLKGGSTDTQYF.